Below, one TCR beta chain is given with its context. No antigen is known for it. The assay was immunoSEQ multiplex PCR, and TCRdb's table has in-frame clones only and misses some. Among 95,000 to 150,000 clones listed, nearly 90% were seen once. This record belongs to a study of T cell responses to AZD1222 COVID-19 vaccine. General study results and limits: Compared with day 0, the breadth and depth of the Spike-specific TCR repertoire rose significantly after two doses of AZD1222. There were mostly white British donors and more females than males, and clonal diversity was possibly underestimated. The peak T cell response came first, and repertoires were sampled only after it.

Germline assignment: CDR1 MNHEY and CDR2 SMNVEV (reference sequence). V lost 5 bases and J lost 7, with 24 bases in between. The length of the CDR3 is 16 residues. The sample in question was peripheral blood, obtained on day 0 of AZD1222 vaccination. The sequence derives from an adult in good health. The chain has TRBV27 and TRBJ2-7; D gene ambiguous. The CDR3 sequence is CASSPSKGVLSQEQYF. Here the CDR3 DNA reads TGTGCCAGCAGTCCAAGCAAGGGTGTGCTGTCCCAAGAGCAGTACTTC.